Listed here are 6 T cell receptor beta chains from one sample, sequenced in a study of Ad26.COV2.S vaccination and SARS-CoV-2 variants. The table came from immunoSEQ multiplex PCR; TCRdb's copy has only in-frame clones and leaves some out. The profile shows about 390,000 clones, 88% of them singletons. The sample's treatment: over 15 received Ad26.COV2.S at low or high dose, single or two shots; about 5 received placebo; per-sample allocation not given. Each sample was drawn 63 days after the first injection (of vaccine or placebo). This specimen consisted of peripheral blood, obtained in a trial of Ad26.COV2.S vaccine versus placebo. These receptors all stem from a person aged 18-60 years who received the Ad26.COV2.S COVID-19 vaccine or a placebo.

The J gene is TRBJ2-3, the V gene TRBV21-1; the table's D call TRBD2 went unverified against the DNA. TRBV21-1 is an annotated pseudogene. The CDR3 is made up of 13 amino acids. For the CDR3, the DNA is TGTGCCAGCTTGCGGTCAGTAACAGATACGCAGTATTTT. This sequence encodes CASLRSVTDTQYF.

This chain links TRBV28 with TRBJ1-4; D may be TRBD1 (5 bases). Trimming took 3 bases from V and 10 from J, leaving 12 bases between them. Germline CDR1 and CDR2: MDHEN and SYDVKM. This CDR3 is 13 amino acids long. The CDR3 region has the DNA TGTGCCAGCAGTTTGGGGGGGACGGTAAAACTGTTTTTT. Translated: CASSLGGTVKLFF. Complete variable domain (other parts from reference TRBV28 and TRBJ1-4): DVKVTQSSRYLVKRTGEKVFLECVQDMDHENMFWYRQDPGLGLRLIYFSYDVKMKEKGDIPEGYSVSREKKERFSLILESASTNQTSMYLCASSLGGTVKLFFGSGTQLSVL.

This clone was detected only a few times. The rearrangement uses TRBV5-5 and TRBJ2-1; D remains unclear. CDR1 is SGHKS, CDR2 YYEKEE, per germline (reference sequence). V lost 0 bases and J lost 0, with 13 bases in between. The CDR3 has 17 amino acids. The CDR3 region has the DNA TGTGCCAGCAGCTTGGAGGCAGAAATAGACTCCTACAATGAGCAGTTCTTC. Protein sequence: CASSLEAEIDSYNEQFF.

V is TRBV6-5 and J is TRBJ1-2; tentative D call: TRBD1 (6 bases). V shed 1 base and J shed 2 bases, with 11 bases lying between them. Per germline, CDR1 MNHEY and CDR2 SVGAGI. This CDR3 is 15 amino acids long. The CDR3 is CASSYFQGSNYGYTF. The CDR3 DNA reads TGTGCCAGCAGTTACTTTCAGGGGAGCAACTATGGCTACACCTTC.

The gene calls are TRBV27 and TRBJ2-5; either TRBD1 or TRBD2 may supply D (6 bases each). The CDR3 sequence is 13 residues long. V was clipped by 6 bases and J by 4 bases, with 12 bases between them. CDR1 and CDR2 from the germline V gene are MNHEY and SMNVEV (reference sequence). The CDR3 sequence: CASSWGARETQYF. CDR3 DNA sequence: TGTGCCAGCAGCTGGGGGGCCAGAGAGACCCAGTACTTC.

This chain links TRBV7-8 with TRBJ2-5; a weak D match, TRBD1 (5 bases). V lost 1 base, J lost 0 bases, and 12 bases lay in between. In germline, CDR1 is SGHVS, CDR2 FQNEAQ. The CDR3 extends over 16 amino acids. The CDR3 DNA sequence: TGTGCCAGCAGCTTAGAGGGGCGGAACCACCAAGAGACCCAGTACTTC. Protein product: CASSLEGRNHQETQYF.